This TCR beta chain was sequenced in a study of blood T cell repertoires in COVID-19. Across the study: Samples representing acute and convalescent COVID-19 were sourced from the United States, Italy and Spain. In each case, the material was cDNA or gDNA derived from T cells, B-cell-depleted T cells, or PBMCs.

Per the germline V gene, CDR1 is LNHDA and CDR2 is SQIVND (reference sequence). The CDR3 is 13 amino acids. Trimming removed 5 bases from V and 2 bases from J; junction bases left unmatched: 2. Original methodology: It was from reference gene primer amplification that nucleated cell counts were estimated. Profiling relied on immunoSEQ multiplex PCR, and the TCRdb table lists in-frame clones only, not all of them. V, J and clone size derive from that table, while D and trimming were established from the DNA sequence. The table has 40,000 to 50,000 clones, approximately 91% seen once. The sample comprised peripheral blood. The receptor's source is a human donor in a cohort sampled during active COVID-19. The chain combines TRBV19 with TRBJ2-7; TRBD2 matches 8 bases. The CDR3 bases are TGTGCCAGTAGTTCGGGAGGGACCTACGAGCAGTACTTC. Its protein is CASSSGGTYEQYF.